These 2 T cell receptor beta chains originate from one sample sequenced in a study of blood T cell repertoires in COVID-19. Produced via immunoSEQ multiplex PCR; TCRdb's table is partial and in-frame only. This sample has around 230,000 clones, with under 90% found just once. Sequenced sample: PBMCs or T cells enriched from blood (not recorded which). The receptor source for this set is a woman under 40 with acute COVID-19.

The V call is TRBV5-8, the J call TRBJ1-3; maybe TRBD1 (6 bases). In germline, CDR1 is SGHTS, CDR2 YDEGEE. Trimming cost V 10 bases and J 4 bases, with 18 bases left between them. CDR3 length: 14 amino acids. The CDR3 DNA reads TGTGCCCCCGGGGACACCACATTAGGAAACACCATATATTTT. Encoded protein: CAPGDTTLGNTIYF.

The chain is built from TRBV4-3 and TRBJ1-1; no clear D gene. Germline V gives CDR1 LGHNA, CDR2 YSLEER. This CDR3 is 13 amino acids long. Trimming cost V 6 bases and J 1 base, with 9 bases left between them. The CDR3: CASRNTQNTEAFF. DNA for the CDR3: TGCGCCAGCAGGAACACCCAGAACACTGAAGCTTTCTTT.